This section outlines one TCR beta chain sequence together with its context. Sequencing was performed with immunoSEQ multiplex PCR; in TCRdb, only in-frame clones are kept and a portion is missing. The repertoire consists of more than 95,000 clones, with 75% to 85% occurring once and the leading ten covering roughly 0.9%. The CDR3 has 12 residues. V shed 5 bases and J shed 11 bases, with 15 bases lying between them. Germline loops: CDR1 SGHTA, CDR2 FQGTGA. This entry comes from a study of T cell clones after liver transplantation. The specimen comprised CD4+ T cells from blood, sampled before liver transplant. The receptor's source is a human donor who received a liver transplant. This chain connects TRBV7-3 to TRBJ1-1; D ambiguous. The CDR3 loop is CASSPTGLRAFF. In nucleotides, the CDR3 is TGTGCCAGCAGCCCAACCGGCCTCAGGGCTTTCTTT.